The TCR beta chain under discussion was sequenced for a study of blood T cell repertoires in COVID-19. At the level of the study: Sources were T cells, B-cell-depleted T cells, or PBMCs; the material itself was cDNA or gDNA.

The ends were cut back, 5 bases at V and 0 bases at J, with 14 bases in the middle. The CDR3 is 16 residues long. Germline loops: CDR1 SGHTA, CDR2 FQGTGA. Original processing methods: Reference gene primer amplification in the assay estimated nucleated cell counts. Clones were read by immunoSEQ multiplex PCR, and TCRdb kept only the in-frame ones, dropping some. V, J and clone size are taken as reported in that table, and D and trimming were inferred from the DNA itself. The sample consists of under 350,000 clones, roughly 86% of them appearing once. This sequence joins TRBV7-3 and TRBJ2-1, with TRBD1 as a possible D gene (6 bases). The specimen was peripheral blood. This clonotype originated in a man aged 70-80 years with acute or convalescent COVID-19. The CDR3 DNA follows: TGTGCCAGCAGCAATCACGGACAGAGCTCCTACAATGAGCAGTTCTTC. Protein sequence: CASSNHGQSSYNEQFF.